This T cell receptor (beta chain) was profiled in a study of cytotoxic CD8 clonotypes in ibrutinib-treated CLL. Looking at the study overall: The group held 11 to 12 relapsed/refractory and roughly 14 treatment-naive patients, with some 17 IGHV unmutated.

Clones were sequenced by immunoSEQ multiplex PCR, and TCRdb holds only the in-frame ones, with some missing. The profile shows approximately 150,000 clones, roughly four fifths of them singletons. Germline V gives CDR1 SGHAT, CDR2 FQNNGV. The J segment lost 0 bases and the V segment lost 2 bases, leaving 11 bases of the junction unmatched. This CDR3 is 19 amino acids long. This TCR was sampled from a human donor with chronic lymphocytic leukemia. Source: PBMCs, taken after 24 months of ibrutinib treatment. J is TRBJ2-1 and V is TRBV11-2, with 9 positions matching TRBD2. CDR3 residues: CASSLTLSGGLSSYNEQFF. CDR3 nucleotide sequence: TGTGCCAGCAGCTTAACGTTGAGCGGGGGGTTAAGCTCCTACAATGAGCAGTTCTTC. Full variable domain (rest looked up from reference TRBV11-2 and TRBJ2-1): EAGVAQSPRYKIIEKRQSVAFWCNPISGHATLYWYQQILGQGPKLLIQFQNNGVVDDSQLPKDRFSAERLKGVDSTLKIQPAKLEDSAVYLCASSLTLSGGLSSYNEQFFGPGTRLTVL.